The clone carrying this T cell receptor (beta chain) was observed a handful of times. The data were taken from a study of shared clonotypes between healthy human individuals. Original data processing: Quality scores were absent from the junction-only immunoSEQ sequences, so filtering differed. The protocol was immunoSEQ multiplex PCR, while the TCRdb copy is restricted to in-frame clones and leaves out a portion. V, J and clone size reflect that table, while D and trimming were determined from the DNA. The sample lists 2 million to 3 million clones, 93% occurring once. This CDR3 contains 13 residues. V was clipped by 5 bases and J by 6 bases, with 13 bases between them. Germline V lookup: CDR1 SGHAT, CDR2 FQNNGV.

The clonotype comes from a man aged 18 to 30 in good health. Some clones in this sample may be carry-over from other donors' samples. This sequence joins TRBV11-2 and TRBJ1-2, with D perhaps TRBD1 (5 bases). Sample: naive CD4+ T cells from PBMCs. Specified subset: CD45RA+ positively selected. CDR3 DNA: TGTGCCAGCAGCCCGCACCAGGGAAATGGCTACACCTTC. Residues: CASSPHQGNGYTF.